These 20 T cell receptor beta chains were sequenced from one sample in a study of blood T cell repertoires in COVID-19. Sequencing was performed with immunoSEQ multiplex PCR; in TCRdb, only in-frame clones are kept and a portion is missing. The sample holds about 40,000 clones, under 90% seen once. The sample taken for sequencing was peripheral blood. The receptors shown here come from a woman in her 70s with acute or convalescent COVID-19.

This clone was recorded once. The J gene is TRBJ2-7, the V gene TRBV11-2; D gene ambiguous. Per the germline V gene, CDR1 is SGHAT and CDR2 is FQNNGV. The CDR3 spans 13 residues. V lost 3 bases to trimming and J lost 4 bases, with 10 bases between them. This chain's CDR3 is CASSLNYDYEQYF. In nucleotides, the CDR3 is TGTGCCAGCAGCTTGAACTACGATTACGAGCAGTACTTC.

The J gene is TRBJ2-1, the V gene TRBV7-2; D remains ambiguous. V was clipped by 5 bases and J by 0 bases, with 8 bases between them. The CDR3 runs 14 residues. The germline gives CDR1 SGHTA, CDR2 FQGNSA. The CDR3 protein is CASSPRGSYNEQFF. The CDR3 DNA follows: TGTGCCAGCAGCCCCCGCGGCTCCTACAATGAGCAGTTCTTC.

The chain joins TRBV30 to TRBJ2-1; D might be TRBD2 (6 bases). Looked up from germline, CDR1 is GTSNPN and CDR2 is SVGIG (reference sequence). The CDR3 is made up of 13 amino acids. V gave up 5 bases and J gave up 0 bases, with 8 bases separating them. Here the CDR3 reads CAWDSGSYNEQFF. In DNA, the CDR3 is TGTGCCTGGGATAGCGGCTCCTACAATGAGCAGTTCTTC.

V is TRBV29-1 and J is TRBJ2-1, with TRBD1 identical over 7 bases. V was clipped by 3 bases and J by 4 bases; unmatched bases: 12. CDR3 length: 16 amino acids. From germline, CDR1 is SQVTM and CDR2 ANQGSEA. In DNA form, the CDR3 reads TGCAGCGTTGAGGGCAGGGGGACCGGGAATTACAATGAGCAGTTCTTC. It is translated as CSVEGRGTGNYNEQFF.

V is TRBV3-1 (or the pseudogene TRBV3-2) and J is TRBJ2-6; 7 nucleotides match TRBD2. Germline values: CDR1 LGHDT, CDR2 YNNKEL (reference sequence). CDR3 length: 17 residues. V gave up 0 bases and J gave up 4 bases; unmatched junction bases: 6. The CDR3 bases are TGTGCCAGCAGCCAAGAAACCGGGGGGTCAGGGGCCAACGTCCTGACTTTC. Residues: CASSQETGGSGANVLTF.

This clone was detected only a few times. J is TRBJ1-2 and V is TRBV29-1; no definite D call. The germline V and J ends were trimmed by 3 bases and 0 bases, with 5 bases remaining between them. The germline V gene encodes CDR1 SQVTM and CDR2 ANQGSEA. This CDR3 spans 12 amino acids. The CDR3 coding sequence is TGCAGCGTTGAGGCAGCTAACTATGGCTACACCTTC. Protein product: CSVEAANYGYTF.

V usage is TRBV2 and J usage is TRBJ1-5; D not certain. V was trimmed by 1 base and J by 6 bases, leaving 10 bases between them. The CDR3 sequence is 14 residues long. Germline values: CDR1 SNHLY, CDR2 FYNNEI. The DNA of the CDR3 is TGTGCCAGCAGTGAAGGGGGTGGGAGTCAGCCCCAGCATTTT. Its translation is CASSEGGGSQPQHF. Drawing the rest from reference TRBV2 and TRBJ1-5, the complete variable domain is EPEVTQTPSHQVTQMGQEVILRCVPISNHLYFYWYRQILGQKVEFLVSFYNNEISEKSEIFDDQFSVERPDGSNFTLKIRSTKLEDSAMYFCASSEGGGSQPQHFGDGTRLSIL.

This chain joins TRBV10-3 and TRBJ1-1; D unclear. Trimming stripped 6 bases from V and 1 base from J, with 12 bases between. Per the germline V gene, CDR1 is ENHRY and CDR2 is SYGVKD. CDR3 length: 14 residues. CDR3: CAIREAPTNTEAFF. The CDR3 DNA follows: TGTGCCATCAGAGAGGCACCTACGAACACTGAAGCTTTCTTT.

This clone came up a few times. The chain uses TRBV28 and TRBJ1-3, with D maybe TRBD1 (5 bases). CDR1 is MDHEN, CDR2 SYDVKM, per germline. The V and J ends lost 9 bases and 2 bases respectively, with 20 bases between them. CDR3 length: 16 amino acids. The CDR3 spells CASLSPRQKAGNTIYF. The CDR3 nucleotides read TGTGCCAGTCTGTCCCCCCGACAGAAAGCTGGAAACACCATATATTTT. Full variable domain (outside the CDR3, taken from reference TRBV28 and TRBJ1-3): DVKVTQSSRYLVKRTGEKVFLECVQDMDHENMFWYRQDPGLGLRLIYFSYDVKMKEKGDIPEGYSVSREKKERFSLILESASTNQTSMYLCASLSPRQKAGNTIYFGEGSWLTVV.

This chain connects TRBV10-1 to TRBJ2-3, with 10 bases identical to TRBD2. This CDR3 has 15 amino acids. Germline V gives CDR1 WNHNN, CDR2 SYGVQD (reference sequence). J lost 5 bases, V lost 4 bases, and 6 bases had no gene match. The CDR3 is CASSVSSGRGDTQYF. The CDR3 nucleotides read TGCGCCAGCAGTGTCTCCAGCGGGAGGGGAGATACGCAGTATTTT.

The table lists this clone with a few counts. This rearrangement joins TRBV25-1 to TRBJ1-5; 7 bases map to TRBD1. This CDR3 has 15 residues. Per the germline V gene, CDR1 is MGHDK and CDR2 is SYGVNS. The V and J ends lost 1 base and 4 bases, in that order; junction bases with no gene match: 4. The CDR3, as DNA: TGTGCCAGCAGTGAATCGGGACAGCCGAATCAGCCCCAGCATTTT. Its protein product is CASSESGQPNQPQHF.

The V and J genes are TRBV6-5 and TRBJ1-1; 8 bases agree with TRBD1. The V and J ends lost 2 bases and 1 base, in that order; junction bases with no gene match: 6. This CDR3 spans 16 amino acids. The germline CDR1 and CDR2 sequences are MNHEY and SVGAGI. The CDR3 sequence is CASSYISGGRNTEAFF. The CDR3 coding sequence is TGTGCCAGCAGTTACATTTCAGGGGGCAGGAACACTGAAGCTTTCTTT.

This chain connects TRBV11-2 to TRBJ2-7, with D maybe TRBD2 (5 bases). This CDR3 contains 12 residues. The germline gives CDR1 SGHAT, CDR2 FQNNGV. V lost 1 base to trimming and J lost 6 bases, with 7 bases between them. DNA of the CDR3: TGTGCCAGCAGCTTAGCCCGGGGCGAGCAGTACTTC. Protein product: CASSLARGEQYF.

This clone showed up just once. The chain uses TRBV9 and TRBJ1-1; maybe TRBD1 (6 bases). V was pared by 3 bases and J by 6 bases, with 15 bases between. The germline V gene encodes CDR1 SGDLS and CDR2 YYNGEE. CDR3 length equals 14 residues. CDR3 region: CASSGRAGAAEAFF. CDR3 nucleotides: TGTGCCAGCAGCGGAAGGGCAGGGGCGGCTGAAGCTTTCTTT. The full variable domain, in which reference TRBV9 and TRBJ1-1 provide the parts outside the CDR3, is DSGVTQTPKHLITATGQRVTLRCSPRSGDLSVYWYQQSLDQGLQFLIQYYNGEERAKGNILERFSAQQFPDLHSELNLSSLELGDSALYFCASSGRAGAAEAFFGQGTRLTVV.

The chain combines TRBV4-1 with TRBJ1-1, with D unresolved. This CDR3 has 17 amino acids. Trimming removed 3 bases from V and 7 bases from J, with 24 bases in between. From germline, CDR1 is MGHRA and CDR2 YSYEKL. The DNA for the CDR3 is TGCGCCAGCAGCCAGCCCCCCGGCTCCTCCCAAGGAGGTGAAGCTTTCTTT. Translation gives CASSQPPGSSQGGEAFF.

The chain couples TRBV11-3 to TRBJ2-1; 7 bases line up with TRBD2. The CDR3 consists of 15 residues. The trim removed 5 bases at V and 3 bases at J, leaving 7 bases unmatched. CDR1 and CDR2 (germline): SGHNT, YENEEA. The CDR3 bases are TGTGCCAGCAGCGCCAGCGGGGAAAGCTACAATGAGCAGTTCTTC. Its protein is CASSASGESYNEQFF.

The J gene is TRBJ1-2, the V gene TRBV19; 7 positions match TRBD1. Germline-derived CDR1 and CDR2 are LNHDA and SQIVND (reference sequence). This CDR3 has 13 residues. V lost 4 bases, J lost 7 bases, and 6 bases stayed unmatched. The CDR3: CASSSDRAGGYTF. DNA for the CDR3: TGTGCCAGTAGTAGCGACAGGGCGGGTGGCTACACCTTC.

The V gene is TRBV19, the J gene TRBJ1-5; 8 bases agree with TRBD1. CDR1 and CDR2 (germline): LNHDA, SQIVND (reference sequence). The CDR3 extends over 15 amino acids. V lost 6 bases to trimming and J lost 6 bases; unmatched junction nucleotides: 10. In nucleotides, the CDR3 is TGTGCCAGTAGCCTGGACAGGGCCCTCAGTCAGCCCCAGCATTTT. It encodes CASSLDRALSQPQHF.

The chain carries TRBV3-1 (or the pseudogene TRBV3-2) and TRBJ2-3; 7 bases agree with TRBD1. From germline, CDR1 is LGHDT and CDR2 YNNKEL (reference sequence). This CDR3 contains 14 residues. The V gene end was trimmed by 7 bases and the J gene end by 2 bases; junction bases not matched to a gene: 6. DNA of the CDR3: TGTGCCAGCACCTCGGGACAGAACACAGATACGCAGTATTTT. Protein: CASTSGQNTDTQYF.

The chain couples TRBV15 to TRBJ2-7; the D gene is possibly TRBD1 (6 bases). V lost 5 bases and J 3 bases, leaving 20 bases between the germline ends. The CDR3 contains 16 residues. Germline V gives CDR1 LNHNV, CDR2 YYDKDF (reference sequence). This chain's CDR3 is CATSGQMGGHHYEQYF. CDR3 bases: TGTGCCACCAGCGGACAGATGGGCGGGCACCACTACGAGCAGTACTTC.